A selection of T cell receptor beta chains follows, all from one sample in a study of CD8+ T cells in alopecia areata. Method: immunoSEQ multiplex PCR; TCRdb's copy keeps in-frame clones and lacks some. The data show more than 90,000 clones, roughly two fifths seen once. Sequenced: CD4+ T cells sorted from blood. Receptors originate from a human donor with alopecia areata. CDR3s include the opening cysteine and the closing phenylalanine or tryptophan. A D gene is named only where the DNA matches it firmly. Part of the rows lack a size; the others show once, few, many or a class for expanded clones.

-	-	TRBV28	TRBJ2-1	12	CASTGSYNEQFF	TGTGCCAGCACCGGATCATACAATGAGCAGTTCTTC
-	TRBD1	TRBV5-4	TRBJ2-7	13	CASSRGQGGEQYF	TGTGCCAGCAGCAGGGGACAGGGGGGCGAGCAGTACTTC
-	-	TRBV4-2	TRBJ1-1	15	CASRGAGLMNTEAFF	TGTGCCAGCAGGGGGGCAGGACTCATGAACACTGAAGCTTTCTTT
-	-	TRBV29-1	TRBJ1-1	13	CSGVRDVNTEAFF	TGCAGCGGTGTTAGAGACGTGAACACTGAAGCTTTCTTT
-	-	TRBV29-1	TRBJ1-5	13	CSVEATTGQPQHF	TGCAGCGTTGAAGCTACGACGGGTCAGCCCCAGCATTTT
few	TRBD1	TRBV29-1	TRBJ1-1	12	CSGDRGDTEAFF	TGCAGCGGGGACAGGGGTGACACTGAAGCTTTCTTT
-	TRBD1	TRBV29-1	TRBJ1-2	15	CSVEGGDSRRYGYTF	TGCAGCGTTGAAGGTGGGGACAGCCGCCGATATGGCTACACCTTC
few	TRBD1	TRBV30	TRBJ2-7	15	CAWSDRARASDEQYF	TGTGCCTGGAGCGACAGGGCGCGAGCGTCTGACGAGCAGTACTTC
-	TRBD2	TRBV29-1	TRBJ2-5	13	CSALAGGGETQYF	TGCAGCGCTTTAGCGGGGGGCGGGGAGACCCAGTACTTC
once	TRBD2	TRBV6-6	TRBJ2-5	15	CASSYSAGGPETQYF	TGTGCCAGCAGTTACTCGGCGGGAGGGCCAGAGACCCAGTACTTC
-	TRBD2	TRBV30	TRBJ2-5	12	CAWVAGGETQYF	TGTGCCTGGGTAGCGGGAGGAGAGACCCAGTACTTC